This TCR beta chain was captured by sequencing in a study of cytomegalovirus exposure and HLA in healthy donors. This table comes from immunoSEQ multiplex PCR, and its TCRdb copy is limited to in-frame clones, with some not included. The table has some 120,000 clones, about 88% seen once. Sequenced input: PBMCs. The clonotype originates from a man aged 25 to 40 in good health and CMV-seronegative.

CDR3 sequence reads: CAWSVPGQGQYYGYTF. The CDR3 nucleotides read TGTGCCTGGAGTGTACCCGGGCAGGGACAGTACTATGGCTACACCTTC. This chain uses TRBV30 with TRBJ1-2; TRBD1 matches 7 bases. This CDR3 is built from 16 residues. Germline CDR1 reads GTSNPN; CDR2 reads SVGIG (reference sequence). V gave up 0 bases and J gave up 3 bases; unmatched junction bases: 10. The whole variable domain, filled in from reference TRBV30 and TRBJ1-2, reads SQTIHQWPATLVQPVGSPLSLECTVEGTSNPNLYWYRQAAGRGLQLLFYSVGIGQISSEVPQNLSASRPQDRQFILSSKKLLLSDSGFYLCAWSVPGQGQYYGYTFGSGTRLTVV.